Listed below are T cell receptor beta chains from one sample, sequenced in a study of blood T cell repertoires in COVID-19. Profiled with immunoSEQ multiplex PCR; TCRdb holds only in-frame clones, not every one. The sample yields fewer than 90,000 clones, about 77% seen once. Sequences were obtained from peripheral blood. The receptors come from a man between 65 and 79 years old with COVID-19, enrolled during active disease. CDR3s include the opening cysteine and the closing phenylalanine or tryptophan. D genes are given only for firm matches. Some rows mark clone size as missing; the rest say once, few, many or name a class of expanded clone.

CASSQDRDRVYGYTF	TGTGCCAGCAGCCAAGACCGGGACAGGGTCTATGGCTACACCTTC	NA	TRBJ1-2	TRBD1	TRBV4-2
CASRTTGTTQETQYF	TGTGCCAGCAGGACCACCGGGACTACCCAAGAGACCCAGTACTTC	NA	TRBJ2-5	TRBD2	TRBV6-6
CASSVSGESSYEQYF	TGTGCCAGCAGCGTAAGCGGGGAGAGCTCCTACGAGCAGTACTTC	NA	TRBJ2-7	TRBD2	TRBV9
CASSQQETNEKLFF	TGTGCCAGCAGTCAGCAGGAAACTAATGAAAAACTGTTTTTT	NA	TRBJ1-4	NA	TRBV5-4
CASNYRDTNTEAFF	TGTGCCAGTAACTACAGGGACACGAACACTGAAGCTTTCTTT	NA	TRBJ1-1	NA	TRBV19
CASSLEAGAWNEQFF	TGTGCCAGCAGCTTAGAAGCGGGGGCTTGGAATGAGCAGTTCTTC	NA	TRBJ2-1	TRBD2	TRBV11-1
CASSPPSGYGYTF	TGTGCCAGCTCACCACCGTCGGGGTATGGCTACACCTTC	once	TRBJ1-2	NA	TRBV18
CASSLGGSDSYEQYF	TGCGCCAGCAGCTTGGGCGGGTCCGACTCCTACGAGCAGTACTTC	once	TRBJ2-7	NA	TRBV5-1
CASSKDTSYEQYF	TGTGCCAGCTCCAAAGACACTTCCTACGAGCAGTACTTC	NA	TRBJ2-7	NA	TRBV18
CASSQDGTGVFYEQFF	TGTGCCAGCAGCCAAGATGGAACAGGGGTCTTCTATGAGCAGTTCTTC	NA	TRBJ2-1	TRBD1	TRBV14
CAWSVLSAKNIQYF	TGTGCCTGGAGTGTACTGTCGGCCAAAAACATTCAGTACTTC	few	TRBJ2-4	NA	TRBV30
CASSWTGQDEETQYF	TGTGCCAGCAGCTGGACGGGACAGGATGAGGAGACCCAGTACTTC	NA	TRBJ2-5	TRBD1	TRBV5-6
CASSLEPRGDSPLHF	TGCGCCAGCAGCTTGGAACCGAGAGGTGATTCACCCCTCCACTTT	NA	TRBJ1-6	NA	TRBV5-1
CASSPEAGTGISYEQYF	TGTGCCAGCAGCCCTGAGGCCGGGACAGGGATTTCCTACGAGCAGTACTTC	NA	TRBJ2-7	TRBD1	TRBV3-1/TRBV3-2
CASSLVWGRTEAFF	TGCGCCAGCAGCTTGGTGTGGGGGCGGACTGAAGCTTTCTTT	NA	TRBJ1-1	NA	TRBV5-1
CATSARGKGTDTQYF	TGTGCCACCAGTGCCAGGGGAAAGGGAACAGATACGCAGTATTTT	NA	TRBJ2-3	NA	TRBV24-1
CASRRTGANYGYTF	TGTGCCAGCAGGCGGACAGGGGCCAACTATGGCTACACCTTC	NA	TRBJ1-2	TRBD1	TRBV6-5
CASSGETRLYF	TGTGCCAGCAGTGGAGAAACTAGACTTTACTTC	few	TRBJ2-7	NA	TRBV2
CASSLGGFPSSYEQYF	TGTGCCAGCAGCCTAGGGGGCTTTCCGAGCTCCTACGAGCAGTACTTC	NA	TRBJ2-7	TRBD1	TRBV7-2
CAISVAAGVKYEQYF	TGTGCCATCAGTGTGGCAGCGGGGGTCAAATACGAGCAGTACTTC	NA	TRBJ2-7	TRBD2	TRBV10-3
CASKQGFTDTQYF	TGTGCCAGCAAACAGGGTTTCACAGATACGCAGTATTTT	NA	TRBJ2-3	NA	TRBV11-3
CASSYSRGQSSYEQYF	TGTGCCAGCAGTTACTCGAGAGGGCAGAGCTCCTACGAGCAGTACTTC	NA	TRBJ2-7	NA	TRBV6-5
CASSLARAGELFF	TGTGCCAGCAGCTTAGCGAGAGCCGGGGAGCTGTTTTTT	NA	TRBJ2-2	NA	TRBV7-2
CASSLGTGLSYEQYF	TGTGCCAGCAGCTTAGGGACTGGACTCTCCTACGAGCAGTACTTC	NA	TRBJ2-7	NA	TRBV7-3
CASSGQYNEQFF	TGTGCCAGCAGCGGACAGTACAATGAGCAGTTCTTC	NA	TRBJ2-1	NA	TRBV7-9
CASSLFPRTSGIQETQYF	TGTGCCAGCAGCTTATTCCCCCGGACTAGCGGGATCCAAGAGACCCAGTACTTC	NA	TRBJ2-5	TRBD2	TRBV7-2
CASSLGGLQETQYF	TGCGCCAGCAGCTTGGGAGGGTTACAAGAGACCCAGTACTTC	NA	TRBJ2-5	NA	TRBV5-1
CASSLNRASMETQYF	TGTGCCAGCAGCTTAAATCGGGCTAGCATGGAGACCCAGTACTTC	NA	TRBJ2-5	NA	TRBV7-3
CASSRPRTGFMINNEQFF	TGTGCCAGCAGCCGACCGCGGACAGGGTTTATGATCAACAATGAGCAGTTCTTC	NA	TRBJ2-1	TRBD1	TRBV6-2/TRBV6-3
CASSYGTRVNYGYTF	TGTGCCAGCAGTTACGGGACACGGGTTAACTATGGCTACACCTTC	few	TRBJ1-2	NA	TRBV6-5
CASSQDFTGGPQHF	TGCGCCAGCAGCCAAGATTTTACCGGGGGGCCCCAGCATTTT	NA	TRBJ1-5	NA	TRBV4-3
CASSESVSPGTLNEKLFF	TGCGCCAGCAGTGAGTCGGTCTCCCCAGGAACGTTAAATGAAAAACTGTTTTTT	few	TRBJ1-4	NA	TRBV10-1
CSVRTGETQYF	TGCAGCGTCCGGACAGGGGAGACCCAGTACTTC	NA	TRBJ2-5	TRBD1	TRBV29-1
CASSLGLAGVYNEQFF	TGCGCCAGCAGCCTCGGACTAGCGGGAGTTTACAATGAGCAGTTCTTC	NA	TRBJ2-1	TRBD2	TRBV4-3
CAWSAPGTRTGELFF	TGTGCCTGGAGTGCCCCCGGGACACGCACCGGGGAGCTGTTTTTT	NA	TRBJ2-2	NA	TRBV30
CASSSPSGQGSGETQYF	TGTGCCAGCAGTTCCCCCTCTGGGCAGGGATCGGGAGAGACCCAGTACTTC	once	TRBJ2-5	NA	TRBV28
CASSITSRGLFF	TGTGCCAGTAGTATTACATCCAGAGGACTGTTTTTT	NA	TRBJ1-4	NA	TRBV19
CASSLNRQGAIDTQYF	TGTGCCAGCAGCTTGAATCGGCAGGGGGCAATAGATACGCAGTATTTT	once	TRBJ2-3	TRBD1	TRBV5-5
CASSRRQWTSSYNSPLHF	TGTGCCAGCAGTCGCCGACAGTGGACGAGCTCCTATAATTCACCCCTCCACTTT	NA	TRBJ1-6	NA	TRBV27
CASSIDRTGLGQPQHF	TGTGCCAGTAGTATAGACCGGACAGGGCTCGGTCAGCCCCAGCATTTT	NA	TRBJ1-5	TRBD1	TRBV19
CASSSSSSGANVLTF	TGTGCCAGCAGTTCTAGCAGCTCTGGGGCCAACGTCCTGACTTTC	NA	TRBJ2-6	NA	TRBV28
CASSPRDSYGYTF	TGTGCCAGCAGCCCCCGGGACAGCTATGGCTACACCTTC	NA	TRBJ1-2	TRBD1	TRBV9
CASSPRPGQNEEQYF	TGTGCCAGCTCACCACGACCGGGACAGAATGAAGAGCAGTACTTC	NA	TRBJ2-7	TRBD1	TRBV18
CASGSLVVGELFF	TGTGCCAGCGGGAGCCTTGTGGTCGGGGAGCTGTTTTTT	many	TRBJ2-2	NA	TRBV2
CASSFSSRAKNIQYF	TGTGCCAGCAGTTTTTCCAGCAGGGCCAAAAACATTCAGTACTTC	NA	TRBJ2-4	NA	TRBV27
CASSLGQGFDEQYF	TGTGCCAGCAGCTTGGGACAGGGATTTGATGAGCAGTACTTC	NA	TRBJ2-7	TRBD1	TRBV7-9
CASSFGLAVSTDTQYF	TGTGCCAGCAGCTTTGGACTAGCGGTTAGCACAGATACGCAGTATTTT	NA	TRBJ2-3	TRBD2	TRBV6-2/TRBV6-3
CASTLSGELFF	TGTGCCAGCACCCTCTCCGGGGAGCTGTTTTTT	once	TRBJ2-2	NA	TRBV3-1/TRBV3-2
CASSPSGIVYNEQFF	TGTGCCAGCTCACCAAGCGGGATCGTCTACAATGAGCAGTTCTTC	NA	TRBJ2-1	TRBD2	TRBV18
CASRPSGSNQPQHF	TGTGCCAGCAGACCCAGTGGTAGCAATCAGCCCCAGCATTTT	NA	TRBJ1-5	NA	TRBV27
CASRLLGPYNEQFF	TGTGCCAGCAGACTTCTGGGCCCCTACAATGAGCAGTTCTTC	NA	TRBJ2-1	NA	TRBV3-1/TRBV3-2
CASSQPGVRVKYF	TGCGCCAGCAGCCAACCAGGGGTCCGGGTGAAGTACTTC	NA	TRBJ2-7	NA	TRBV4-1
CASSVEFSSYNEQFF	TGTGCCAGCAGCGTAGAGTTTAGCTCCTACAATGAGCAGTTCTTC	once	TRBJ2-1	NA	TRBV9
CASSLARQNTGELFF	TGTGCCAGCAGCTTAGCGCGGCAGAACACCGGGGAGCTGTTTTTT	NA	TRBJ2-2	NA	TRBV7-9